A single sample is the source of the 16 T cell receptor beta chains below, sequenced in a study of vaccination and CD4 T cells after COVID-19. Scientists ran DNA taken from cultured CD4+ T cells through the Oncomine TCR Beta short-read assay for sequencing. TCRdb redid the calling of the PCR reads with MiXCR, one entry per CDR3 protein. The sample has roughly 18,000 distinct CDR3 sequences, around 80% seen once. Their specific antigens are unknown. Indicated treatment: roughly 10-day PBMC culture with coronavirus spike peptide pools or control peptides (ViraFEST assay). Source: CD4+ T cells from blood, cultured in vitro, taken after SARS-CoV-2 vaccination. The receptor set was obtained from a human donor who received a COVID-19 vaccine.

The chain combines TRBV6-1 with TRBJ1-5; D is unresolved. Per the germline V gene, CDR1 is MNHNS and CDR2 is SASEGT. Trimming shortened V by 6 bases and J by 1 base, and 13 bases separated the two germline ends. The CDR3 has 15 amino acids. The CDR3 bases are TGTGCCAGCAGCCTCATATCGGGGAGCAATCAGCCCCAGCATTTT. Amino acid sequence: CASSLISGSNQPQHF.

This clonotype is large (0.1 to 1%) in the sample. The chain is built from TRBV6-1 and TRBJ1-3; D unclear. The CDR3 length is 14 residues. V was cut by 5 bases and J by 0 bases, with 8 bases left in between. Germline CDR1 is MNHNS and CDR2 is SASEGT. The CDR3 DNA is TGTGCCAGCAGTAGGACGGACTCTGGAAACACCATATATTTT. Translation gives CASSRTDSGNTIYF.

The CDR3 is CSARDGGLVNTEAFF. The CDR3 DNA is TGCAGTGCTAGAGATGGGGGTCTCGTGAACACTGAAGCTTTCTTT. The genes are TRBV20-1 and TRBJ1-1, with a weak D call TRBD1 (5 bases). The V gene lost 0 bases and the J gene lost 0 bases, with 11 bases spanning the gap. This CDR3 comprises 15 residues. CDR1 is DFQATT, CDR2 SNEGSKA, per germline (reference sequence).

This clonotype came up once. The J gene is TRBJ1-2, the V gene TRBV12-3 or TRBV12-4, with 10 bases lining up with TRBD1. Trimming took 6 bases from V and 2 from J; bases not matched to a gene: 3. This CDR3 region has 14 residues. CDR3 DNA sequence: TGTGCCAGCAGGACAGGGGGCTTGAACTATGGCTACACCTTC. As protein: CASRTGGLNYGYTF.

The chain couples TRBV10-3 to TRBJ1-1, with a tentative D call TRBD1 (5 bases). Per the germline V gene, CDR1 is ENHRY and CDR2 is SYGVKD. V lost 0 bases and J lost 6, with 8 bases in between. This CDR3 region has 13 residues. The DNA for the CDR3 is TGTGCCATCAGTGAGTCGGCGGGGGCTGAAGCTTTCTTT. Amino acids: CAISESAGAEAFF.

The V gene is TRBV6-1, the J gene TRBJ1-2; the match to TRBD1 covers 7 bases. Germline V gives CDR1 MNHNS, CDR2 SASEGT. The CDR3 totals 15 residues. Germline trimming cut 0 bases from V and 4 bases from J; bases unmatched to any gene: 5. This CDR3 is CASSEARGPGYGYTF. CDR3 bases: TGTGCCAGCAGTGAAGCGAGGGGGCCTGGCTATGGCTACACCTTC.

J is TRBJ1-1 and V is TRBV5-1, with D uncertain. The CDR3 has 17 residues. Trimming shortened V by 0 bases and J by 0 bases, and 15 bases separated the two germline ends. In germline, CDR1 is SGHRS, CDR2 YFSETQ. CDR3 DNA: TGCGCCAGCAGCTTGGGGCGGTCGTCTGGGATGAACACTGAAGCTTTCTTT. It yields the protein CASSLGRSSGMNTEAFF. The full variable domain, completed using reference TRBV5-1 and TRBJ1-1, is KAGVTQTPRYLIKTRGQQVTLSCSPISGHRSVSWYQQTPGQGLQFLFEYFSETQRNKGNFPGRFSGRQFSNSRSEMNVSTLELGDSALYLCASSLGRSSGMNTEAFFGQGTRLTVV.

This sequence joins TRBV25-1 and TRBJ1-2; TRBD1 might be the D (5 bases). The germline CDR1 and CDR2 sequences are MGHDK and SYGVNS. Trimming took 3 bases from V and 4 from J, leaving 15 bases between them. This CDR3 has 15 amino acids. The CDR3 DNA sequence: TGTGCCAGCAGTGAGGGGCGGTTCTGGGGCTATGGCTACACCTTC. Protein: CASSEGRFWGYGYTF.

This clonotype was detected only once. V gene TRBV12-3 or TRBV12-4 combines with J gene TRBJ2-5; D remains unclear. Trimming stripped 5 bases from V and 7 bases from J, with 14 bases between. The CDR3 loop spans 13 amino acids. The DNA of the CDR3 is TGTGCCAGCAGTCGGACGGCGTTGTGGACCCAGTACTTC. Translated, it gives CASSRTALWTQYF.

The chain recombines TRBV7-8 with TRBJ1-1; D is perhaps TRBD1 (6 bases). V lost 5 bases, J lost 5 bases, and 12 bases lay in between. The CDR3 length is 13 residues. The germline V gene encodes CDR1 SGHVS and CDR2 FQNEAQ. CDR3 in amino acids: CASSTDQGTEAFF. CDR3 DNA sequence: TGTGCCAGCAGCACCGACCAGGGGACTGAAGCTTTCTTT.

The DNA of the CDR3 is TGTGCCAGCAGTTCGCCCCTTACAGGGTATAATTCACCCCTCCACTTT. It is translated as CASSSPLTGYNSPLHF. The genes are TRBV6-5 and TRBJ1-6; TRBD1 is a possible D gene (6 bases). This CDR3 region has 16 residues. Germline V gene data show CDR1 as MNHEY and CDR2 as SVGAGI. The V and J ends lost 4 bases and 4 bases respectively, with 14 bases between them.

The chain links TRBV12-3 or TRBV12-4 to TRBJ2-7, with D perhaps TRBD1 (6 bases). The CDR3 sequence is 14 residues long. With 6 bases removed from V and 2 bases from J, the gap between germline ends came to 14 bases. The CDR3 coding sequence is TGTGCCAGCAGGAGTAACAGGGCCGCCTACGAGCAGTACTTC. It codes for CASRSNRAAYEQYF.

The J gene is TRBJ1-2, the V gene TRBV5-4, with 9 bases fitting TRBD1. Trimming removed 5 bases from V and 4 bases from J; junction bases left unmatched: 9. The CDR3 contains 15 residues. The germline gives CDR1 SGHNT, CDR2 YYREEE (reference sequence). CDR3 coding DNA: TGTGCCAGCAGACGAGGGGGACAGGGCACCTATGGCTACACCTTC. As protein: CASRRGGQGTYGYTF.

The CDR3 loop is CATGRYSSYNSPLHF. CDR3 nucleotides: TGTGCCACCGGCCGGTACAGCTCCTATAATTCACCCCTCCACTTT. V is TRBV15 and J is TRBJ1-6; no reliable D call. The germline V and J ends were trimmed by 8 bases and 0 bases, with 11 bases remaining between them. Germline V gives CDR1 LNHNV, CDR2 YYDKDF (reference sequence). This CDR3 is 15 amino acids long.

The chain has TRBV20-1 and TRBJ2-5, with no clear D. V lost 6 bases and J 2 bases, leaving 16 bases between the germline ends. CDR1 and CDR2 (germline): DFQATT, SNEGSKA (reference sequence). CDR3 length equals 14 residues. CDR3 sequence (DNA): TGCAGTGCCGAAGGCCTACCTACACAAGAGACCCAGTACTTC. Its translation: CSAEGLPTQETQYF.

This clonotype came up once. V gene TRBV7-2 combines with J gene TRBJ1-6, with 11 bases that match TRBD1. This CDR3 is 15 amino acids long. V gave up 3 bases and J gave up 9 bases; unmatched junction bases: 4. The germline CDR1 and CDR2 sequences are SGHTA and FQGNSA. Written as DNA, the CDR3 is TGTGCCAGCAGCTTCACCGGGACAGGGGGTTCACCCCTCCACTTT. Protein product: CASSFTGTGGSPLHF.